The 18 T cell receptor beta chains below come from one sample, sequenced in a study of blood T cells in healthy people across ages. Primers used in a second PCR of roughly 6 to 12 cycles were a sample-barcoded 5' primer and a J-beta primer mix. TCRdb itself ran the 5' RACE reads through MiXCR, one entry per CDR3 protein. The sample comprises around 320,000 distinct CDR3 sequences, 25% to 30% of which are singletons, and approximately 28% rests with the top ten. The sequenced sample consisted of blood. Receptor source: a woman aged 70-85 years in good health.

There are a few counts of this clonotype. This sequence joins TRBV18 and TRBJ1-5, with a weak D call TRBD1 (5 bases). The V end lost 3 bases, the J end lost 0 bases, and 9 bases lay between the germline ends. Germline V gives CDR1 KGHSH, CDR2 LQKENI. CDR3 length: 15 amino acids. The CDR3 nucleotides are TGTGCCAGCTCACCGGGGGAATATAGCAATCAGCCCCAGCATTTT. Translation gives CASSPGEYSNQPQHF.

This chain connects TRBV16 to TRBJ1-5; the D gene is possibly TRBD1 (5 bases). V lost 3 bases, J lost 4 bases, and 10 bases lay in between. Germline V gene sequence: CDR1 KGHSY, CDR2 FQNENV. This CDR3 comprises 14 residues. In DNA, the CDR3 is TGTGCCAGCAGCCATCCGGGGCTAAATCAGCCCCAGCATTTT. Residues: CASSHPGLNQPQHF.

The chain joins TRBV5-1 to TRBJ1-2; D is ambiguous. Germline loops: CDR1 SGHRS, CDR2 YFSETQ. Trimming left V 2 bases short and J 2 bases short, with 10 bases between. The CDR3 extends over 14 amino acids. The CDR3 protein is CASSFPGGNYGYTF. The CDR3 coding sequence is TGCGCCAGCAGCTTCCCAGGTGGAAACTATGGCTACACCTTC.

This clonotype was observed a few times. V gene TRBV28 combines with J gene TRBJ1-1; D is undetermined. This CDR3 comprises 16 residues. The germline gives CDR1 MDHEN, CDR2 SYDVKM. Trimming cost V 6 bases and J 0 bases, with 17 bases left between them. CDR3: CASRAGPTPLNTEAFF. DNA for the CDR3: TGTGCCAGCAGGGCCGGGCCTACCCCTTTGAACACTGAAGCTTTCTTT. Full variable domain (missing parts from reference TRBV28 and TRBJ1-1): DVKVTQSSRYLVKRTGEKVFLECVQDMDHENMFWYRQDPGLGLRLIYFSYDVKMKEKGDIPEGYSVSREKKERFSLILESASTNQTSMYLCASRAGPTPLNTEAFFGQGTRLTVV.

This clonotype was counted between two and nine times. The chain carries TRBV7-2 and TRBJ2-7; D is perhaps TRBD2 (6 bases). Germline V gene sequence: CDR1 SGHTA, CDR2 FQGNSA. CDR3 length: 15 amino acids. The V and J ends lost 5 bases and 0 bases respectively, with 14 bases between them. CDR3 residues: CASSPGTPSSYEQYF. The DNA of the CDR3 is TGTGCCAGCAGCCCCGGGACTCCTAGCTCCTACGAGCAGTACTTC.

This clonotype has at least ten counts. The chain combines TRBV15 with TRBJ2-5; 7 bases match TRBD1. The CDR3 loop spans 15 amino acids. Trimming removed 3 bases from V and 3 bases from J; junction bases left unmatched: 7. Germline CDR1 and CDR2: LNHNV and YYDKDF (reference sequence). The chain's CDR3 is CATSRLTGTEETQYF. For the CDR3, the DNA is TGTGCCACCAGCAGGTTGACAGGGACCGAAGAGACCCAGTACTTC.

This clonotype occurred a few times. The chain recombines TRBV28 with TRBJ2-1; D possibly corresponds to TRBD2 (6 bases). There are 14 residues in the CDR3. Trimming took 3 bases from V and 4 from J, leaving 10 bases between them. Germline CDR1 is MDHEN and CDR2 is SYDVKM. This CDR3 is CASSFGGAYNEQFF. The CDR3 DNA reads TGTGCCAGCAGTTTTGGAGGGGCTTACAATGAGCAGTTCTTC.

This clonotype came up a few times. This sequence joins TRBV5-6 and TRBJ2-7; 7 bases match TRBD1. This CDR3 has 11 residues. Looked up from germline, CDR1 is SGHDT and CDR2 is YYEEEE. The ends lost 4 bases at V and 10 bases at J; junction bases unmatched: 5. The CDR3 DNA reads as TGTGCCAGCAGCGTAACAGGGGATCAGTACTTC. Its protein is CASSVTGDQYF.

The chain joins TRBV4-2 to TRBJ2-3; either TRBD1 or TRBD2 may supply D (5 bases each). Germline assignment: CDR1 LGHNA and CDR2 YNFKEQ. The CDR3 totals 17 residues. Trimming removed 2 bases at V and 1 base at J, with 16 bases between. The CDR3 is CASSQRVKGRGTDTQYF. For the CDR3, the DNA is TGTGCCAGCAGCCAAAGGGTCAAGGGGCGGGGCACAGATACGCAGTATTTT.

The CDR3 bases are TGTGCCAGCAGTTTATTACTAGCGGGTACAGATACGCAGTATTTT. Amino acids: CASSLLLAGTDTQYF. This chain uses TRBV28 with TRBJ2-3; 9 bases agree with TRBD2. From germline, CDR1 is MDHEN and CDR2 SYDVKM. V lost 1 base and J lost 3; bases outside the gene matches: 2. This CDR3 region has 15 residues.

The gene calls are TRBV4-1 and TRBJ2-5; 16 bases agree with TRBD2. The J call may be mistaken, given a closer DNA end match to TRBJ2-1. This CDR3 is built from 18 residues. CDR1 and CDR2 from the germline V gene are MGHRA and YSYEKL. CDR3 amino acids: CASSQQGLAGGPSNEQFF. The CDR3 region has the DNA TGCGCCAGCAGCCAGCAGGGACTAGCGGGAGGGCCTTCCAATGAGCAGTTCTTC.

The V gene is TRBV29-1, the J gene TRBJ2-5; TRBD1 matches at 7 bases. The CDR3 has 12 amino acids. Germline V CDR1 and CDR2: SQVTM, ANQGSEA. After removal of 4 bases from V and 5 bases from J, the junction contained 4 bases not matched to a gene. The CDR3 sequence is CSVGEGAETQYF. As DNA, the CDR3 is TGCAGCGTTGGAGAGGGGGCGGAGACCCAGTACTTC.

CDR3 coding DNA: TGTGCCAGTAGCAATCCTCGGGGCTATAGCAATCAGCCCCAGCATTTT. Encoded protein: CASSNPRGYSNQPQHF. V is TRBV19 and J is TRBJ1-5, with D tentatively TRBD1 (5 bases). With 6 bases removed from V and 0 bases from J, the gap between germline ends came to 15 bases. The germline gives CDR1 LNHDA, CDR2 SQIVND (reference sequence). The CDR3 is 16 residues long.

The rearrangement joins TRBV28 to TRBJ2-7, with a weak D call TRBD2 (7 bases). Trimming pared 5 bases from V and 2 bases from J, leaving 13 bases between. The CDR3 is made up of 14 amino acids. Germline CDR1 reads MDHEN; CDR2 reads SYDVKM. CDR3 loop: CASSRGGRAYEQYF. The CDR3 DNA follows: TGTGCCAGCAGTCGAGGGGGGAGGGCCTACGAGCAGTACTTC.

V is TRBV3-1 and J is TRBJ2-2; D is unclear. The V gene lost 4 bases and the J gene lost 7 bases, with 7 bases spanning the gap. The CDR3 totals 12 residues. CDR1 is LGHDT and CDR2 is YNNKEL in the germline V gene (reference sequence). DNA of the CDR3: TGTGCCAGCAGCCCCTCAATCGGGGAGCTGTTTTTT. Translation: CASSPSIGELFF.

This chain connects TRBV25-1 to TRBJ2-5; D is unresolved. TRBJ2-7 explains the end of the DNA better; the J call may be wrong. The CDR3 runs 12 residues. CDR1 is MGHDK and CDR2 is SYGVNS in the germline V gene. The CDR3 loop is CASSEGKYEQYF. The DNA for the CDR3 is TGTGCCAGCAGTGAAGGGAAGTACGAGCAGTACTTC.

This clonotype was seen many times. CDR3 in DNA: TGTGCCAGCACTAGGGGTTTCGAGACCCAGTACTTC. Translated: CASTRGFETQYF. V and J are TRBV25-1 and TRBJ2-5; tentative D call: TRBD1 (5 bases). Looked up from germline, CDR1 is MGHDK and CDR2 is SYGVNS. The CDR3 runs 12 residues. The V end lost 7 bases, the J end lost 5 bases, and 11 bases lay between the germline ends.

DNA of the CDR3: TGTGCCAGCAGCTGGCCTGACAGGACCCCAATTGAAGCTTTCTTT. Its protein product is CASSWPDRTPIEAFF. This chain joins TRBV7-2 and TRBJ1-1; TRBD1 is a possible D gene (6 bases). Germline V gene sequence: CDR1 SGHTA, CDR2 FQGNSA. The CDR3 is 15 amino acids. V was trimmed by 4 bases and J by 7 bases, leaving 19 bases between them.